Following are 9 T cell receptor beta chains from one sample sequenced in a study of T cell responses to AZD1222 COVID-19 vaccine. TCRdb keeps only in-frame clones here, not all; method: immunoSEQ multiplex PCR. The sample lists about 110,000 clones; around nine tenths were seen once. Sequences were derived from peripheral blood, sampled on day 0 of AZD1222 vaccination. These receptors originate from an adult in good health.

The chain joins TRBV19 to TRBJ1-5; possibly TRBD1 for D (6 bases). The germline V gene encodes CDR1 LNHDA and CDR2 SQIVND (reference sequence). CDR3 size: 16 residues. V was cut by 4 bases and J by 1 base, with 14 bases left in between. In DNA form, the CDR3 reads TGTGCCAGTAGTAGGACAGACCAGGTGAGCAATCAGCCCCAGCATTTT. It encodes CASSRTDQVSNQPQHF.

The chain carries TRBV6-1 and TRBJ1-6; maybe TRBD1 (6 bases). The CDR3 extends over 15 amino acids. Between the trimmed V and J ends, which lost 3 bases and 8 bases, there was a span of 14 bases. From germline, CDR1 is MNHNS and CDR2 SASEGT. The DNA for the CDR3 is TGTGCCAGCAGTGAGGGGACCAGGGGCGATTCACCCCTCCACTTT. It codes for CASSEGTRGDSPLHF.

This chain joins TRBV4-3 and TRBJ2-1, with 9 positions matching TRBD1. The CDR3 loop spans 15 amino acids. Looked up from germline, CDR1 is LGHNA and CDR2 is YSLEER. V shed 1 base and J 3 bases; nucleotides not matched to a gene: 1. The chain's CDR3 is CASSQGQGDYNEQFF. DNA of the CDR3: TGCGCCAGCAGCCAAGGACAGGGGGACTACAATGAGCAGTTCTTC.

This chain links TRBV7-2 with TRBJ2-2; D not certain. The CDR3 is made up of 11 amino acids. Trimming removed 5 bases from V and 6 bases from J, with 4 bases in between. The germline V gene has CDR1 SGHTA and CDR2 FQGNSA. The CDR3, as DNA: TGTGCCAGCAGCCCCCCCGGGGAGCTGTTTTTT. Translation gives CASSPPGELFF.

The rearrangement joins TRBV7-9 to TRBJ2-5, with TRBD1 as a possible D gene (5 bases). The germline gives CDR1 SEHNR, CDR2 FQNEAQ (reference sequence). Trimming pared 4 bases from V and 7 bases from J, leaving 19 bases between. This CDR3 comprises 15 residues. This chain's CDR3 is CASSSLPGNVVTQYF. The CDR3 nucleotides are TGTGCCAGCAGCTCTCTACCAGGGAACGTGGTGACCCAGTACTTC.

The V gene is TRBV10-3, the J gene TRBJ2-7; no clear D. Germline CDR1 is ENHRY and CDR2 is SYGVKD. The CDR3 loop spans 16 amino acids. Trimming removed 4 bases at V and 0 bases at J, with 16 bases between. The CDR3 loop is CAISGAPKLFSYEQYF. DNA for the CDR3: TGTGCCATCAGTGGGGCGCCAAAGCTATTCTCCTACGAGCAGTACTTC.

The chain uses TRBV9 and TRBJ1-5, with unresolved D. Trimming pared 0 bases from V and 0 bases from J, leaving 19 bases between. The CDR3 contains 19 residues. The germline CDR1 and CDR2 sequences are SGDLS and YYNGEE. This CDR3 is CASSVVRNRGPFSNQPQHF. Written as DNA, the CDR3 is TGTGCCAGCAGCGTAGTCCGAAACAGAGGTCCCTTTAGCAATCAGCCCCAGCATTTT. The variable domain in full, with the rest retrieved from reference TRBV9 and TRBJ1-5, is DSGVTQTPKHLITATGQRVTLRCSPRSGDLSVYWYQQSLDQGLQFLIQYYNGEERAKGNILERFSAQQFPDLHSELNLSSLELGDSALYFCASSVVRNRGPFSNQPQHFGDGTRLSIL.

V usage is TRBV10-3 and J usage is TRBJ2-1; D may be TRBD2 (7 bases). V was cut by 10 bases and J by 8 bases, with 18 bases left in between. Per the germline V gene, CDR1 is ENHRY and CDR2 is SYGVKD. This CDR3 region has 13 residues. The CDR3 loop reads CATRPRGADEQFF. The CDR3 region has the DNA TGTGCCACGAGGCCTCGGGGGGCGGATGAGCAGTTCTTC.

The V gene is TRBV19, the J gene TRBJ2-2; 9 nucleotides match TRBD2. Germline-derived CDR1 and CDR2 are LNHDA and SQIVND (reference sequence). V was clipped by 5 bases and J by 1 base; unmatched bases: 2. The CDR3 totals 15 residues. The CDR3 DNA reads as TGTGCCAGTAGTCTACTAGCGGGGAACACCGGGGAGCTGTTTTTT. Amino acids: CASSLLAGNTGELFF.